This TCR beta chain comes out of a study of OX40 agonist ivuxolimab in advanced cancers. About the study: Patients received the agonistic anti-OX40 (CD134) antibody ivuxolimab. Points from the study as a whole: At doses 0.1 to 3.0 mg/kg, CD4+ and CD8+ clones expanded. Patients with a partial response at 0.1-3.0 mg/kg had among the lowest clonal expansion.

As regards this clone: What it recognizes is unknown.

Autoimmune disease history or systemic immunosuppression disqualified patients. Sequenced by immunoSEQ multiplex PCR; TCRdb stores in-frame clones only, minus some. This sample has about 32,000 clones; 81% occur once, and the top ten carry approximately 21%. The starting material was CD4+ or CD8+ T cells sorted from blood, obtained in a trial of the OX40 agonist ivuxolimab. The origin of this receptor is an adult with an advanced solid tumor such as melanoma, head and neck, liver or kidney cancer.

The CDR3, as DNA: TGTGCCAGTACATCCCTCGGGCAGGGACGGAATCAGCCCCAGCATTTT. Amino acid sequence: CASTSLGQGRNQPQHF. The rearrangement links TRBV19 to TRBJ1-5; tentative D call: TRBD1 (5 bases). The CDR3 consists of 16 residues. The germline gives CDR1 LNHDA, CDR2 SQIVND (reference sequence). V shed 7 bases and J shed 4 bases, with 20 bases lying between them.